Listed here are 19 T cell receptor beta chains from one sample, sequenced in a study of blood T cell repertoires in COVID-19. Sequencing was performed with immunoSEQ multiplex PCR; in TCRdb, only in-frame clones are kept and a portion is missing. The sample contains some 74,000 clones, about 91% of which appear only once. The source material was peripheral blood. All receptors come from a woman of 80 years or more with acute or convalescent COVID-19.

The chain has TRBV29-1 and TRBJ1-5; D is undetermined. The ends were cut back, 4 bases at V and 2 bases at J, with 6 bases in the middle. Germline CDR1 is SQVTM and CDR2 is ANQGSEA. The length of the CDR3 is 12 residues. The DNA of the CDR3 is TGCAGCGTTGTGTCAGGCAATCAGCCCCAGCATTTT. As protein: CSVVSGNQPQHF.

The V call is TRBV15, the J call TRBJ2-2; no reliable D call. This CDR3 is 12 amino acids long. V dropped 9 bases and J dropped 3 bases, with 8 bases sitting between them. CDR1 is LNHNV, CDR2 YYDKDF, per germline (reference sequence). CDR3 sequence (DNA): TGTGCCACAGGAGCTTACACCGGGGAGCTGTTTTTT. It yields the protein CATGAYTGELFF.

This chain links TRBV5-5 with TRBJ1-1; D is uncertain. CDR1 and CDR2 (germline): SGHKS, YYEKEE (reference sequence). The V gene lost 0 bases and the J gene lost 1 base, with 7 bases spanning the gap. The CDR3 contains 14 residues. The CDR3 DNA sequence: TGTGCCAGCAGCTTGGCGTATAGGAACACTGAAGCTTTCTTT. Translation: CASSLAYRNTEAFF.

V usage is TRBV27 and J usage is TRBJ2-1; no reliable D call. The V end lost 2 bases, the J end lost 4 bases, and 9 bases lay between the germline ends. From germline, CDR1 is MNHEY and CDR2 SMNVEV (reference sequence). The CDR3 contains 14 residues. The CDR3 loop is CASSLQSDYNEQFF. CDR3 sequence (DNA): TGTGCCAGCAGTTTACAAAGCGATTACAATGAGCAGTTCTTC.

This chain connects TRBV18 to TRBJ1-1; D might be TRBD1 (5 bases). Looked up from germline, CDR1 is KGHSH and CDR2 is LQKENI. The CDR3 is made up of 14 amino acids. The ends were cut back, 3 bases at V and 1 base at J, with 9 bases in the middle. CDR3 loop: CASSPKGPNTEAFF. The DNA for the CDR3 is TGTGCCAGCTCACCTAAGGGGCCGAACACTGAAGCTTTCTTT.

The chain couples TRBV7-3 to TRBJ1-1; D remains ambiguous. With 1 base removed from V and 4 bases from J, the gap between germline ends came to 7 bases. Germline V gene lookup returns CDR1 SGHTA and CDR2 FQGTGA. The length of the CDR3 is 13 residues. DNA of the CDR3: TGTGCCAGCAGCTTAAAGGCGGGCACTGAAGCTTTCTTT. Amino acids: CASSLKAGTEAFF. Based on the CDR3 plus reference TRBV7-3 and TRBJ1-1, the full variable domain is GAGVSQTPSNKVTEKGKYVELRCDPISGHTALYWYRQSLGQGPEFLIYFQGTGAADDSGLPNDRFFAVRPEGSVSTLKIQRTERGDSAVYLCASSLKAGTEAFFGQGTRLTVV.

The chain joins TRBV4-3 to TRBJ2-4; TRBD1 matches 8 bases. CDR1 is LGHNA, CDR2 YSLEER, per germline. The CDR3 covers 13 residues. V shed 2 bases, J shed 13 bases, and the junction held 7 bases outside the gene matches. CDR3 bases: TGCGCCAGCAGCCAAAGCCTGACAGGGGCCCAGTACTTC. Its translation: CASSQSLTGAQYF.

This clone has just one count. This chain connects TRBV29-1 to TRBJ1-2, with 9 nucleotides matching TRBD1. The CDR3 extends over 13 amino acids. V dropped 2 bases and J dropped 4; count of bases not matched to a gene: 2. The germline V gene has CDR1 SQVTM and CDR2 ANQGSEA. The CDR3 DNA reads TGCAGCGTTGAACTGGGACAGGGCTATGGCTACACCTTC. The encoded protein is CSVELGQGYGYTF.

This clone is a singleton in its sample. The J gene is TRBJ1-1, the V gene TRBV6-5; D gene ambiguous. Trimming removed 6 bases from V and 6 bases from J, with 14 bases in between. The length of the CDR3 is 13 residues. Germline lookup yields CDR1 MNHEY and CDR2 SVGAGI. CDR3: CASSRAGSAEAFF. CDR3 nucleotides: TGTGCCAGCAGCCGAGCCGGGTCCGCTGAAGCTTTCTTT.

This sequence joins TRBV12-3 or TRBV12-4 and TRBJ1-1; possibly TRBD1 for D (5 bases). There are 11 residues in the CDR3. With 6 bases removed from V and 8 bases from J, the gap between germline ends came to 10 bases. The CDR3 sequence: CASRSRGEAFF. CDR3 sequence (DNA): TGTGCCAGCAGGAGCCGGGGGGAAGCTTTCTTT.

The gene calls are TRBV9 and TRBJ2-4; D uncertain. This CDR3 comprises 14 residues. Germline-derived CDR1 and CDR2 are SGDLS and YYNGEE. V gave up 3 bases and J gave up 5 bases, with 12 bases separating them. The CDR3 loop reads CASSAREIENIQYF. The CDR3 DNA reads TGTGCCAGCAGCGCTCGCGAGATCGAAAACATTCAGTACTTC.

The V gene is TRBV20-1, the J gene TRBJ2-1; 9 bases match TRBD2. This CDR3 is built from 15 residues. The germline V gene has CDR1 DFQATT and CDR2 SNEGSKA (reference sequence). The junction had 5 bases not matched to a gene; V was cut back by 3 bases and J by 2 bases. CDR3 sequence: CSASPLAGPYNEQFF. DNA of the CDR3: TGCAGTGCTAGTCCGCTAGCGGGACCCTACAATGAGCAGTTCTTC.

The V gene is TRBV13, the J gene TRBJ1-3; D may be TRBD1 (5 bases). CDR3 length: 15 amino acids. Germline loops: CDR1 PRHDT, CDR2 FYEKMQ (reference sequence). Deletions cut 4 bases from V and 2 bases from J, with 12 bases between. CDR3 DNA sequence: TGTGCCAGCAGCTCCCGGTGGGGGGCTGGAAACACCATATATTTT. Its protein product is CASSSRWGAGNTIYF.

The chain joins TRBV19 to TRBJ2-1; weak D call: TRBD2 (6 bases). The germline V gene encodes CDR1 LNHDA and CDR2 SQIVND (reference sequence). The length of the CDR3 is 15 residues. Trimming took 1 base from V and 2 from J, leaving 9 bases between them. The CDR3 coding sequence is TGTGCCAGTAGTATAGTTAGCGGCCCCTACAATGAGCAGTTCTTC. Its translation: CASSIVSGPYNEQFF.

The V gene is TRBV6-5, the J gene TRBJ2-2; no clear D. This CDR3 contains 15 residues. Deletions cut 0 bases from V and 4 bases from J, with 9 bases between. Germline values: CDR1 MNHEY, CDR2 SVGAGI. CDR3 region: CASSYSPYSTGELFF. The CDR3 DNA is TGTGCCAGCAGTTACTCTCCCTACAGCACCGGGGAGCTGTTTTTT.

The rearrangement uses TRBV19 and TRBJ1-2; tentatively, D is TRBD1 (5 bases). Germline V CDR1 and CDR2: LNHDA, SQIVND (reference sequence). With 5 bases removed from V and 2 bases from J, the gap between germline ends came to 15 bases. There are 15 residues in the CDR3. CDR3 sequence reads: CASSLRREGNYGYTF. In nucleotides, the CDR3 is TGTGCCAGTAGTCTCCGCAGGGAGGGAAACTATGGCTACACCTTC. Together with reference TRBV19 and TRBJ1-2, the CDR3 gives the full variable domain: DGGITQSPKYLFRKEGQNVTLSCEQNLNHDAMYWYRQDPGQGLRLIYYSQIVNDFQKGDIAEGYSVSREKKESFPLTVTSAQKNPTAFYLCASSLRREGNYGYTFGSGTRLTVV.

The V gene is TRBV10-3, the J gene TRBJ2-2; D gene ambiguous. Deletions cut 2 bases from V and 5 bases from J, with 6 bases between. Germline-derived CDR1 and CDR2 are ENHRY and SYGVKD. CDR3 size: 13 residues. The CDR3 sequence is CAISEIATGELFF. In DNA form, the CDR3 reads TGTGCCATCAGTGAGATAGCTACCGGGGAGCTGTTTTTT.

This clone was seen a few times. The chain combines TRBV29-1 with TRBJ2-2; TRBD2 agrees at 14 bases. The V segment lost 7 bases and the J segment 4 bases; nucleotides outside the gene matches: 2. The CDR3 extends over 14 amino acids. Germline V gene lookup returns CDR1 SQVTM and CDR2 ANQGSEA. Here the CDR3 reads CSGTSGGTTGELFF. CDR3 DNA: TGCAGCGGGACTAGCGGGGGGACCACCGGGGAGCTGTTTTTT.

V gene TRBV5-1 combines with J gene TRBJ2-2; no definite D call. This CDR3 is 15 amino acids long. V was trimmed by 0 bases and J by 0 bases, leaving 6 bases between them. CDR1 SGHRS and CDR2 YFSETQ come from the germline V gene. This chain's CDR3 is CASSLALANTGELFF. The CDR3 DNA sequence: TGCGCCAGCAGCTTGGCACTGGCGAACACCGGGGAGCTGTTTTTT.